These 17 T cell receptor beta chains came from one sample sequenced in a study of PD-L1 blockade in urothelial cancer. The time point was: peripheral blood 6 weeks after treatment start. The assay was immunoSEQ multiplex PCR, and TCRdb's table has in-frame clones only and misses some. The sample contains about 76,000 clones, less than 95% of which appear only once. This material consisted of PBMCs, taken around atezolizumab (anti-PD-L1) treatment. These receptors were obtained from a woman older than 75 with urothelial cancer.

This clone came up once. The rearrangement uses TRBV10-2 and TRBJ2-1; D possibly corresponds to TRBD1 (5 bases). The CDR3 has 14 residues. Per the germline V gene, CDR1 is WSHSY and CDR2 is SAAADI. Trimming pared 6 bases from V and 0 bases from J, leaving 9 bases between. CDR3 nucleotides: TGCGCCAGCAGGACAGCTAACTCCTACAATGAGCAGTTCTTC. It is translated as CASRTANSYNEQFF.

This rearrangement joins TRBV4-2 to TRBJ1-3, with unresolved D. The CDR3 has 16 residues. Looked up from germline, CDR1 is LGHNA and CDR2 is YNFKEQ. Trimming cost V 0 bases and J 0 bases, with 9 bases left between them. The CDR3 DNA reads TGTGCCAGCAGCCAAGATTGGTCGAGCTCTGGAAACACCATATATTTT. It is translated as CASSQDWSSSGNTIYF.

The chain recombines TRBV2 with TRBJ2-7; maybe TRBD1 (5 bases). CDR1 is SNHLY, CDR2 FYNNEI, per germline. This CDR3 spans 10 amino acids. Trimming took off 7 bases at V and 4 bases at J, with 5 bases between the two ends. The CDR3 nucleotides are TGTGCCAGCAACAGGTACGAGCAGTACTTC. As protein: CASNRYEQYF.

The chain links TRBV27 to TRBJ1-1; TRBD1 aligns across 8 bases. Trimming cost V 5 bases and J 1 base; bases outside gene matches: 6. Looked up from germline, CDR1 is MNHEY and CDR2 is SMNVEV (reference sequence). The CDR3 is 15 amino acids. The DNA for the CDR3 is TGTGCCAGCAGTCCCCGACAGGGGAAGAACACTGAAGCTTTCTTT. Encoded protein: CASSPRQGKNTEAFF.

This chain uses TRBV4-1 with TRBJ2-7; 7 bases fit TRBD1. V shed 4 bases, J shed 2 bases, and the junction held 5 bases outside the gene matches. Germline V gene lookup returns CDR1 MGHRA and CDR2 YSYEKL. The CDR3 has 14 residues. CDR3 sequence (DNA): TGCGCCAGCAGCCCAGGACAGGTCCCCTACGAGCAGTACTTC. Translation gives CASSPGQVPYEQYF.

The rearrangement links TRBV7-2 to TRBJ2-2; 9 bases are shared with TRBD2. The CDR3 loop spans 15 amino acids. CDR1 SGHTA and CDR2 FQGNSA come from the germline V gene. V shed 5 bases and J 6 bases; nucleotides not matched to a gene: 7. This CDR3 reads CASSPRAGGSGELFF. In nucleotides, the CDR3 is TGTGCCAGCAGCCCACGTGCGGGGGGGTCCGGGGAGCTGTTTTTT.

J is TRBJ2-1 and V is TRBV5-1, with 11 bases identical to TRBD2. From germline, CDR1 is SGHRS and CDR2 YFSETQ. This CDR3 comprises 18 residues. The V segment lost 3 bases and the J segment 9 bases; nucleotides outside the gene matches: 17. This CDR3 reads CASSYIPGLAARGIEQFF. In DNA, the CDR3 is TGCGCCAGCAGCTATATTCCGGGACTAGCGGCTCGGGGGATTGAGCAGTTCTTC.

The chain couples TRBV19 to TRBJ2-1; D gene ambiguous. Trimming pared 3 bases from V and 2 bases from J, leaving 11 bases between. CDR1 and CDR2 (germline): LNHDA, SQIVND (reference sequence). The CDR3 is made up of 15 amino acids. In DNA form, the CDR3 reads TGTGCCAGTAGTATCAGGCTAAACGCCTACAATGAGCAGTTCTTC. This codes for CASSIRLNAYNEQFF.

The chain combines TRBV19 with TRBJ2-5; 14 bases are a match to TRBD2. There are 17 residues in the CDR3. V was clipped by 5 bases and J by 3 bases; unmatched bases: 8. The V gene's germline CDR1 is LNHDA and CDR2 SQIVND (reference sequence). In DNA form, the CDR3 reads TGTGCCAGTAGTCCCCTTGGGGGACTAGCGGGAGAAGAGACCCAGTACTTC. It translates to CASSPLGGLAGEETQYF.

This chain uses TRBV7-2 with TRBJ2-1, with a weak D call TRBD2 (5 bases). This CDR3 spans 11 amino acids. Germline V gene sequence: CDR1 SGHTA, CDR2 FQGNSA. V dropped 5 bases and J dropped 8 bases, with 7 bases sitting between them. The CDR3 coding sequence is TGTGCCAGCAGCCAGAGGGATGAGCAGTTCTTC. Translated: CASSQRDEQFF.

In this sample, this clone turned up once. The chain combines TRBV6-5 with TRBJ2-3; TRBD2 might be the D (5 bases). The germline V and J ends were trimmed by 7 bases and 2 bases, with 13 bases remaining between them. Per germline, CDR1 MNHEY and CDR2 SVGAGI. The CDR3 totals 14 residues. The CDR3 loop is CASKGAVSTDTQYF. The CDR3 nucleotides are TGTGCCAGCAAGGGAGCAGTCTCCACAGATACGCAGTATTTT.

The V gene is TRBV5-4, the J gene TRBJ1-2; 8 bases match TRBD1. Losses at the gene ends were 3 bases for V and 4 bases for J; bases not matched to a gene: 11. The CDR3 runs 16 residues. CDR1 and CDR2 (germline): SGHNT, YYREEE (reference sequence). CDR3 sequence reads: CASSSGQARLGYGYTF. DNA for the CDR3: TGTGCCAGCAGCTCGGGACAGGCTCGTCTCGGCTATGGCTACACCTTC.

The rearrangement uses TRBV11-2 and TRBJ2-5; TRBD1 matches at 11 bases. CDR1 is SGHAT, CDR2 FQNNGV, per germline. There are 16 residues in the CDR3. V was pared by 0 bases and J by 5 bases, with 5 bases of the junction left unmatched. The DNA of the CDR3 is TGTGCCAGCAGCTTAGATGAGGACAGGGGGCGGGAGACCCAGTACTTC. This codes for CASSLDEDRGRETQYF.

The V and J genes are TRBV2 and TRBJ1-1; the D is unclear. The CDR3 runs 11 residues. V was cut by 5 bases and J by 6 bases, with 7 bases left in between. Germline-derived CDR1 and CDR2 are SNHLY and FYNNEI. CDR3 protein: CASSRGSEAFF. The CDR3, as DNA: TGTGCCAGCAGTCGGGGTTCTGAAGCTTTCTTT.

This clone showed up just once. This chain uses TRBV14 with TRBJ1-4; 7 bases fit TRBD1. V dropped 2 bases and J dropped 8; count of bases not matched to a gene: 17. The CDR3 runs 18 residues. Germline CDR1 SGHDN, CDR2 FVKESK. The CDR3 sequence: CASSQMDRQGPSGEKLFF. The DNA of the CDR3 is TGTGCCAGCAGCCAAATGGATAGACAGGGACCTTCGGGGGAAAAACTGTTTTTT.

V gene TRBV5-1 combines with J gene TRBJ2-3; 8 bases line up with TRBD2. V was pared by 0 bases and J by 1 base, with 1 base of the junction left unmatched. CDR3 length: 15 amino acids. Looked up from germline, CDR1 is SGHRS and CDR2 is YFSETQ. This chain's CDR3 is CASSLDGRGTDTQYF. The CDR3 DNA sequence: TGCGCCAGCAGCTTGGACGGGAGGGGCACAGATACGCAGTATTTT. The full variable domain, completed using reference TRBV5-1 and TRBJ2-3, is KAGVTQTPRYLIKTRGQQVTLSCSPISGHRSVSWYQQTPGQGLQFLFEYFSETQRNKGNFPGRFSGRQFSNSRSEMNVSTLELGDSALYLCASSLDGRGTDTQYFGPGTRLTVL.

The rearrangement links TRBV28 to TRBJ1-5; D unresolved. Germline CDR1 reads MDHEN; CDR2 reads SYDVKM. This CDR3 region has 12 residues. V was shortened by 1 base and J by 5 bases, with 3 bases between the two germline ends. The CDR3 DNA reads as TGTGCCAGCAGTTTATCCGATCAGCCCCAGCATTTT. Its protein is CASSLSDQPQHF.